Listed below are T cell receptor beta chains from one sample, sequenced in a study of cytomegalovirus exposure and HLA in healthy donors. Libraries were prepared by immunoSEQ multiplex PCR; TCRdb keeps only in-frame clonotypes and omits some of them. The sample contains about 160,000 clones, more than 65% of which appear only once. Sequenced sample: PBMCs. Receptors were obtained from a man in his late teens or twenties in good health and CMV-seropositive. CDR3s include the opening cysteine and the closing phenylalanine or tryptophan. Fields, in order: clone size, CDR3 length, J gene, D gene, V gene, CDR3 protein, CDR3 DNA. The D gene is left open where the match is weak. A row's size may be missing; if present it is once, few, many or a size class.

clone_size: few; cdr3_length: 17; j_call: TRBJ1-5; d_call: NA; v_call: TRBV7-8; cdr3_aa: CASSPAGSQGRRQPQHF; cdr3_nt: TGTGCCAGCAGCCCGGCAGGGTCACAGGGCAGACGTCAGCCCCAGCATTTT
clone_size: once; cdr3_length: 18; j_call: TRBJ2-5; d_call: TRBD2; v_call: TRBV4-1; cdr3_aa: CASSQEWTSGGVVQTQYF; cdr3_nt: TGCGCCAGCAGCCAAGAGTGGACTAGCGGGGGGGTGGTGCAGACCCAGTACTTC
clone_size: NA; cdr3_length: 12; j_call: TRBJ1-2; d_call: NA; v_call: TRBV28; cdr3_aa: CASSNSIYGYTF; cdr3_nt: TGTGCCAGCAGCAATTCTATCTATGGCTACACCTTC
clone_size: NA; cdr3_length: 15; j_call: TRBJ1-1; d_call: NA; v_call: TRBV9; cdr3_aa: CASSVSDLEGTEAFF; cdr3_nt: TGTGCCAGCAGCGTCTCAGACCTGGAGGGCACTGAAGCTTTCTTT
clone_size: once; cdr3_length: 16; j_call: TRBJ2-2; d_call: TRBD1; v_call: TRBV5-1; cdr3_aa: CASRHPGQGSTGELFF; cdr3_nt: TGCGCCAGCCGCCACCCGGGACAGGGGAGCACCGGGGAGCTGTTTTTT
clone_size: NA; cdr3_length: 16; j_call: TRBJ1-2; d_call: TRBD1; v_call: TRBV27; cdr3_aa: CASSPIQGARAGGYTF; cdr3_nt: TGTGCCAGCAGTCCCATACAGGGGGCCCGCGCTGGCGGCTACACCTTC
clone_size: few; cdr3_length: 14; j_call: TRBJ2-2; d_call: TRBD1; v_call: TRBV2; cdr3_aa: CATSRDRADGELFF; cdr3_nt: TGTGCCACCTCCCGGGACAGGGCTGACGGGGAGCTGTTTTTT
clone_size: few; cdr3_length: 15; j_call: TRBJ2-3; d_call: NA; v_call: TRBV4-2; cdr3_aa: CASSQEQGGTDTQYF; cdr3_nt: TGTGCCAGCAGCCAAGAACAGGGTGGCACAGATACGCAGTATTTT
clone_size: NA; cdr3_length: 15; j_call: TRBJ1-1; d_call: TRBD1; v_call: TRBV11-1; cdr3_aa: CASSPRTGMNTEAFF; cdr3_nt: TGTGCCAGCAGCCCTAGGACAGGCATGAACACTGAAGCTTTCTTT
clone_size: few; cdr3_length: 16; j_call: TRBJ2-6; d_call: NA; v_call: TRBV5-5; cdr3_aa: CASSLAPGSGANVLTF; cdr3_nt: TGTGCCAGCAGCTTGGCCCCAGGGTCCGGGGCCAACGTCCTGACTTTC
clone_size: once; cdr3_length: 12; j_call: TRBJ1-1; d_call: NA; v_call: TRBV5-8; cdr3_aa: CASSSVGPEAFF; cdr3_nt: TGTGCCAGCAGCTCAGTTGGTCCTGAAGCTTTCTTT
clone_size: NA; cdr3_length: 15; j_call: TRBJ2-3; d_call: TRBD1; v_call: TRBV5-1; cdr3_aa: CASSLEGTGADTQYF; cdr3_nt: TGCGCCAGCAGCTTGGAGGGGACAGGGGCAGATACGCAGTATTTT
clone_size: NA; cdr3_length: 14; j_call: TRBJ1-4; d_call: NA; v_call: TRBV19; cdr3_aa: CASRAGSTNEKLFF; cdr3_nt: TGTGCCAGTAGGGCGGGATCAACTAATGAAAAACTGTTTTTT
clone_size: NA; cdr3_length: 15; j_call: TRBJ1-2; d_call: NA; v_call: TRBV5-5; cdr3_aa: CASSRGTFGDYGYTF; cdr3_nt: TGTGCCAGCAGCCGCGGGACTTTCGGCGACTATGGCTACACCTTC
clone_size: NA; cdr3_length: 18; j_call: TRBJ2-1; d_call: TRBD2; v_call: TRBV7-6; cdr3_aa: CASSLVGTSGISYNEQFF; cdr3_nt: TGTGCCAGCAGCTTAGTGGGGACTAGCGGAATTTCCTACAATGAGCAGTTCTTC
clone_size: NA; cdr3_length: 13; j_call: TRBJ1-3; d_call: NA; v_call: TRBV4-2; cdr3_aa: CASSQGGGNTIYF; cdr3_nt: TGTGCCAGCAGCCAAGGAGGGGGAAACACCATATATTTT
clone_size: NA; cdr3_length: 15; j_call: TRBJ2-3; d_call: NA; v_call: TRBV10-3; cdr3_aa: CAISETKGRTDTQYF; cdr3_nt: TGTGCCATCAGTGAGACCAAGGGGAGGACAGATACGCAGTATTTT
clone_size: NA; cdr3_length: 15; j_call: TRBJ1-1; d_call: TRBD1; v_call: TRBV5-8; cdr3_aa: CASSFDRALSSEAFF; cdr3_nt: TGTGCCAGCAGCTTCGACAGGGCATTATCGTCTGAAGCTTTCTTT
clone_size: few; cdr3_length: 14; j_call: TRBJ2-1; d_call: TRBD2; v_call: TRBV19; cdr3_aa: CASISGDHWGEQFF; cdr3_nt: TGTGCCAGTATCAGCGGGGACCACTGGGGTGAGCAGTTCTTC
clone_size: once; cdr3_length: 14; j_call: TRBJ2-5; d_call: TRBD2; v_call: TRBV4-2; cdr3_aa: CASSQGLAEETQYF; cdr3_nt: TGTGCCAGCAGCCAAGGACTAGCGGAGGAGACCCAGTACTTC
clone_size: NA; cdr3_length: 13; j_call: TRBJ1-2; d_call: NA; v_call: TRBV28; cdr3_aa: CASSLRGWDGYTF; cdr3_nt: TGTGCCAGCAGTTTAAGGGGTTGGGATGGCTACACCTTC
clone_size: NA; cdr3_length: 14; j_call: TRBJ1-4; d_call: TRBD1; v_call: TRBV5-6; cdr3_aa: CASSFGQGSEKLFF; cdr3_nt: TGTGCCAGCAGCTTCGGACAGGGGAGTGAAAAACTGTTTTTT
clone_size: NA; cdr3_length: 17; j_call: TRBJ2-1; d_call: TRBD2; v_call: TRBV10-3; cdr3_aa: CAISEDAVSGAYNEQFF; cdr3_nt: TGTGCCATCAGTGAGGATGCGGTTAGCGGGGCCTACAATGAGCAGTTCTTC
clone_size: few; cdr3_length: 16; j_call: TRBJ1-1; d_call: NA; v_call: TRBV27; cdr3_aa: CASSSTGRAWEAEAFF; cdr3_nt: TGTGCCAGCAGTTCAACCGGACGGGCGTGGGAGGCTGAAGCTTTCTTT
clone_size: few; cdr3_length: 12; j_call: TRBJ1-2; d_call: NA; v_call: TRBV5-4; cdr3_aa: CASSFGPYGYTF; cdr3_nt: TGTGCCAGCAGCTTCGGTCCGTATGGCTACACCTTC
clone_size: NA; cdr3_length: 16; j_call: TRBJ2-2; d_call: NA; v_call: TRBV4-1; cdr3_aa: CASSQDHRANTGELFF; cdr3_nt: TGCGCCAGCAGCCAAGATCACAGGGCCAACACCGGGGAGCTGTTTTTT
clone_size: few; cdr3_length: 16; j_call: TRBJ2-2; d_call: TRBD2; v_call: TRBV5-1; cdr3_aa: CASSPTSAPNTGELFF; cdr3_nt: TGCGCCAGCAGCCCGACTAGCGCACCGAACACCGGGGAGCTGTTTTTT
clone_size: NA; cdr3_length: 15; j_call: TRBJ1-1; d_call: NA; v_call: TRBV4-1; cdr3_aa: CASSQHGTPNTEAFF; cdr3_nt: TGCGCCAGCAGCCAACATGGGACACCGAACACTGAAGCTTTCTTT
clone_size: NA; cdr3_length: 15; j_call: TRBJ1-4; d_call: NA; v_call: TRBV11-3; cdr3_aa: CASSPQSGGGEKLFF; cdr3_nt: TGTGCCAGCAGCCCCCAATCGGGGGGAGGTGAAAAACTGTTTTTT
clone_size: NA; cdr3_length: 16; j_call: TRBJ2-1; d_call: TRBD2; v_call: TRBV11-3; cdr3_aa: CASSLDRAGAYNEQFF; cdr3_nt: TGTGCCAGCAGCTTAGATAGAGCGGGAGCCTACAATGAGCAGTTCTTC
clone_size: NA; cdr3_length: 12; j_call: TRBJ2-1; d_call: NA; v_call: TRBV19; cdr3_aa: CASSENYREQFF; cdr3_nt: TGTGCCAGTAGTGAAAACTACCGTGAGCAGTTCTTC
clone_size: NA; cdr3_length: 13; j_call: TRBJ1-2; d_call: NA; v_call: TRBV25-1; cdr3_aa: CASSASLSGGYTF; cdr3_nt: TGTGCCAGCTCCGCCTCGCTGAGCGGGGGCTACACCTTC
clone_size: NA; cdr3_length: 15; j_call: TRBJ2-3; d_call: NA; v_call: TRBV5-1; cdr3_aa: CASSPPTETSDTQYF; cdr3_nt: TGCGCCAGCAGCCCGCCCACAGAGACCTCAGATACGCAGTATTTT
clone_size: NA; cdr3_length: 18; j_call: TRBJ2-1; d_call: NA; v_call: TRBV11-3; cdr3_aa: CASSLPRSQRTDYNEQFF; cdr3_nt: TGTGCCAGCAGCTTACCTCGTTCCCAGCGGACCGACTACAATGAGCAGTTCTTC
clone_size: NA; cdr3_length: 15; j_call: TRBJ2-6; d_call: NA; v_call: TRBV19; cdr3_aa: CASSPRALGANVLTF; cdr3_nt: TGTGCCAGTAGTCCGAGGGCCCTTGGGGCCAACGTCCTGACTTTC
clone_size: NA; cdr3_length: 14; j_call: TRBJ1-2; d_call: NA; v_call: TRBV27; cdr3_aa: CASSFTGTNYGYTF; cdr3_nt: TGTGCCAGCAGTTTCACGGGAACTAACTATGGCTACACCTTC
clone_size: few; cdr3_length: 14; j_call: TRBJ1-4; d_call: NA; v_call: TRBV18; cdr3_aa: CASSPREIGEKLFF; cdr3_nt: TGTGCCAGCTCACCAAGGGAGATCGGGGAAAAACTGTTTTTT
clone_size: NA; cdr3_length: 13; j_call: TRBJ2-3; d_call: TRBD2; v_call: TRBV6-5; cdr3_aa: CASRAGYRDTQYF; cdr3_nt: TGTGCCAGCAGAGCGGGATATAGAGATACGCAGTATTTT
clone_size: NA; cdr3_length: 15; j_call: TRBJ1-1; d_call: TRBD1; v_call: TRBV30; cdr3_aa: CAWSVAGTANTEAFF; cdr3_nt: TGTGCCTGGAGTGTAGCCGGGACAGCGAACACTGAAGCTTTCTTT
clone_size: NA; cdr3_length: 14; j_call: TRBJ2-5; d_call: TRBD2; v_call: TRBV6-1; cdr3_aa: CASTLAGVGETQYF; cdr3_nt: TGTGCCAGCACCTTAGCGGGGGTGGGGGAGACCCAGTACTTC
clone_size: NA; cdr3_length: 14; j_call: TRBJ2-2; d_call: NA; v_call: TRBV7-8; cdr3_aa: CATGGLGNTGELFF; cdr3_nt: TGTGCCACCGGAGGACTCGGGAACACCGGGGAGCTGTTTTTT
clone_size: NA; cdr3_length: 14; j_call: TRBJ2-1; d_call: NA; v_call: TRBV11-3; cdr3_aa: CASSFGARSDEQFF; cdr3_nt: TGTGCCAGCAGCTTTGGGGCTCGGAGCGATGAGCAGTTCTTC
clone_size: NA; cdr3_length: 13; j_call: TRBJ2-5; d_call: NA; v_call: TRBV10-2; cdr3_aa: CASSDGRGETQYF; cdr3_nt: TGCGCCAGCAGTGATGGGAGAGGAGAGACCCAGTACTTC
clone_size: NA; cdr3_length: 15; j_call: TRBJ2-1; d_call: TRBD2; v_call: TRBV27; cdr3_aa: CASGLSGGPYNEQFF; cdr3_nt: TGTGCCAGCGGTCTCTCGGGAGGGCCCTACAATGAGCAGTTCTTC
clone_size: NA; cdr3_length: 16; j_call: TRBJ1-1; d_call: TRBD1; v_call: TRBV7-2; cdr3_aa: CASSGSGTAMNTEAFF; cdr3_nt: TGTGCCAGCAGCGGGTCCGGGACAGCGATGAACACTGAAGCTTTCTTT
clone_size: few; cdr3_length: 12; j_call: TRBJ2-3; d_call: NA; v_call: TRBV11-3; cdr3_aa: CASSLDRDTQYF; cdr3_nt: TGTGCCAGCAGCTTAGATCGAGATACGCAGTATTTT
clone_size: NA; cdr3_length: 12; j_call: TRBJ1-2; d_call: TRBD1; v_call: TRBV29-1; cdr3_aa: CSVRGTGVGYTF; cdr3_nt: TGCAGCGTTAGGGGGACAGGGGTTGGCTACACCTTC
clone_size: NA; cdr3_length: 14; j_call: TRBJ1-4; d_call: TRBD1; v_call: TRBV12-5; cdr3_aa: CASGRGGADEKLFF; cdr3_nt: TGTGCTAGTGGTCGAGGGGGCGCGGATGAAAAACTGTTTTTT
clone_size: few; cdr3_length: 15; j_call: TRBJ2-6; d_call: TRBD2; v_call: TRBV7-2; cdr3_aa: CASTAGGAGANVLTF; cdr3_nt: TGTGCCAGCACCGCCGGGGGGGCTGGGGCCAACGTCCTGACTTTC
clone_size: NA; cdr3_length: 13; j_call: TRBJ2-2; d_call: NA; v_call: TRBV11-1; cdr3_aa: CASSYRDTGELFF; cdr3_nt: TGTGCCAGCAGCTACAGGGACACCGGGGAGCTGTTTTTT
clone_size: once; cdr3_length: 18; j_call: TRBJ2-6; d_call: NA; v_call: TRBV5-4; cdr3_aa: CASSLGQILYSGANVLTF; cdr3_nt: TGTGCCAGCAGCTTGGGACAGATCTTATACTCTGGGGCCAACGTCCTGACTTTC
clone_size: NA; cdr3_length: 14; j_call: TRBJ1-2; d_call: TRBD1; v_call: TRBV10-3; cdr3_aa: CAISESITGDGYTF; cdr3_nt: TGTGCCATCAGTGAGTCGATAACAGGGGACGGCTACACCTTC
clone_size: NA; cdr3_length: 14; j_call: TRBJ2-3; d_call: TRBD2; v_call: TRBV5-6; cdr3_aa: CASSLTSGGDTQYF; cdr3_nt: TGTGCCAGCAGCTTGACTAGCGGGGGTGATACGCAGTATTTT
clone_size: NA; cdr3_length: 15; j_call: TRBJ2-2; d_call: TRBD1; v_call: TRBV11-2; cdr3_aa: CASSLDRANTGELFF; cdr3_nt: TGTGCCAGCAGCCTGGACAGGGCCAACACCGGGGAGCTGTTTTTT
clone_size: NA; cdr3_length: 15; j_call: TRBJ2-5; d_call: NA; v_call: TRBV19; cdr3_aa: CASRPRKGEQETQYF; cdr3_nt: TGTGCCAGTAGACCAAGAAAGGGGGAACAAGAGACCCAGTACTTC
clone_size: NA; cdr3_length: 16; j_call: TRBJ1-4; d_call: TRBD1; v_call: TRBV10-3; cdr3_aa: CAISRGQSTRNEKLFF; cdr3_nt: TGTGCCATCAGTAGGGGACAGTCAACCAGGAATGAAAAACTGTTTTTT
clone_size: few; cdr3_length: 13; j_call: TRBJ1-1; d_call: TRBD1; v_call: TRBV6-4; cdr3_aa: CASAEGAGTEAFF; cdr3_nt: TGTGCCAGCGCGGAGGGGGCTGGCACTGAAGCTTTCTTT
clone_size: few; cdr3_length: 15; j_call: TRBJ2-1; d_call: NA; v_call: TRBV7-2; cdr3_aa: CASSLRRGGGDEQFF; cdr3_nt: TGTGCCAGCAGCTTAAGGCGGGGAGGGGGGGATGAGCAGTTCTTC
clone_size: NA; cdr3_length: 14; j_call: TRBJ1-1; d_call: NA; v_call: TRBV7-8; cdr3_aa: CASSLVGVNTEAFF; cdr3_nt: TGTGCCAGCAGCTTGGTAGGGGTGAACACTGAAGCTTTCTTT